Described below is a single T cell receptor (beta chain) sequence and its context. This clonotype has just one count. The antigen this receptor binds is unknown. It has no much larger one-base neighbor in the sample; base qualities were not kept. One read offers little support. The sample belongs to a study of T cells in Graves' hyperthyroidism and ophthalmopathy (dated by TCRdb to between 2019 and 2020). Describing the broader study: TCR V-J signatures able to tell the groups apart were searched for in a discovery cohort of 100 or so patients, of whom under 45 had Graves' ophthalmopathy and under 65 had stable Graves' hyperthyroidism. An independent validation cohort of around 19 hyperthyroidism patients and 15 or so patients who later progressed to ophthalmopathy tested prospective prediction of ophthalmopathy. The 90 or so discovery patients were randomly split 7:3 into training and test sets. In addition, the study compared T-cell repertoires in thyroid tissue and in blood from five to seven Graves' hyperthyroidism patients. Following sampling, methimazole starting at 30 mg daily was given to hyperthyroidism patients, and high-dose intravenous methylprednisolone was given to ophthalmopathy patients. TCR Vbeta CDR3 sequencing of 120 to 150 peripheral blood samples (under 45 ophthalmopathy, approximately 80 hyperthyroidism and roughly 17 progressor patients) is reported in the paper.

Stable Graves' hyperthyroidism was defined as no progression to ophthalmopathy during 18 months of follow-up. Hyperthyroidism patients were newly diagnosed, had a disease duration of under 2 months, and were aged 18 to 65 years. The study excluded patients with uncontrolled infections, other autoimmune diseases, pregnancy or lactation. Diagnoses were established on the basis of clinical symptoms, serum thyroxine and TRAb, thyroid ultrasound, and orbital computed tomography. Total RNA was extracted with Trizol reagent, and quality was checked on an Agilent 2100 Bioanalyzer. Amplification of TCR beta CDR3 regions was carried out from RNA transcripts. The first round of RT-PCR for the TCR CDR3 was performed with the HTBI primer set and the Qiagen OneStep RT-PCR kit. A second multiplex PCR round built the libraries, followed by size selection and purification. Libraries were sequenced paired-end with 100 bp reads on an Illumina HiSeq2000. The study's own analysis went as follows. Raw data were processed with SOAPnuke, discarding reads with adapters, uncalled bases, mean Phred below 15, or no exact constant-primer or identifier match. High-quality paired reads were merged with COPE v1.2.5, and unique nucleotide sequences were defined as clonotypes. MiTCR v1.1 was used to align the clonotypes against IMGT TRBV, TRBD and TRBJ reference segments. Only V-J combinations with frequency above 0.0001, covering roughly 99% of repertoires, were analysed. The TCS score was defined as F50 (clonal expansion) divided by E x V (chaos), with BLOSUM62-based TCRdist calculated between CDR3 peptides within each V-J. Welch's t-statistics and random forest reduced 500 to 650 V-J features to 13, which were used in a naive Bayes classifier (R e1071). TCRdb handled the public reads itself, with Q25 trimming in fastp and clone calling in MiXCR, and kept productive beta chains. Rows merge per CDR3 protein into single entries with the most common DNA and genes. The V and J calls reflect TCRdb's pipeline rather than the authors' work. This sample is represented by about 540,000 distinct CDR3 sequences; around 42% of them were singletons. The ten largest clones represent 8.2% of the sample.

The study at large found these results: Most expanded thyroid clonotypes (frequency above 0.001) were also detected in blood, suggesting blood repertoires may reflect thyroid immune responses. In validation, progression to ophthalmopathy was predicted by the model with about 70% sensitivity and roughly 76% specificity, a median of roughly 6 months before onset. A model built on a 13 V-J signature distinguished ophthalmopathy from stable hyperthyroidism, reaching over 85% sensitivity and 81.08% specificity in cross-validation and 80%/75% in testing. Sample size was not statistically predetermined, and blinding of investigators to group allocation was not performed.

V and J are truncated by 4 bases and 7 bases respectively, leaving an intervening sequence of 14 bases. CDR1 is given as MGHDK and CDR2 as SYGVNS, both from the germline V gene. From the cysteine up to the phenylalanine, the CDR3 has a length of 15 residues. The sequence is cut down to CDR3 DNA, 45 bases in frame from base 1. Sequenced material: peripheral blood or thyroid tissue (not recorded which). The chain is encoded by TRBV25-1 joined to TRBJ1-6; a weak D assignment points to TRBD1 (5 bases agree). This sequence originates from a woman aged 18 to 35 with Graves' hyperthyroidism. Donor details come from another sample of the same person, matched by shared clones. The CDR3 protein sequence reads: CASSATGRGNSPLHF. The sequenced DNA: TGTGCCAGCAGTGCTACCGGACGGGGGAATTCACCCCTCCACTTT.